This TCR beta chain was documented in a study of blood T cell repertoires in COVID-19. Study background: Sites in the United States, Italy and Spain provided acute and convalescent COVID-19 samples. PBMCs, B-cell-depleted T cells, or T cells provided the cDNA or gDNA that made up the material.

Germline CDR1 reads MGHRA; CDR2 reads YSYEKL. V lost 1 base and J 0 bases, leaving 14 bases between the germline ends. This CDR3 has 17 residues. During active infection, Seattle patients enrolled and were then monitored through disease. The authors' processing: Researchers report that nucleated cell counts were estimated from reference gene primer amplification. Clones were read by immunoSEQ multiplex PCR, and TCRdb kept only the in-frame ones, dropping some. V, J and clone size derive from that table, while D and trimming were established from the DNA sequence. Among approximately 500,000 clones listed, less than 90% were seen once.

This chain joins TRBV4-1 and TRBJ2-3; perhaps TRBD2 as D (6 bases). The material sequenced was peripheral blood. The sequence was collected from a woman aged 50 to 60 with COVID-19, enrolled during active disease. This CDR3 is CASSQGPAGSSTDTQYF. The CDR3 DNA sequence: TGCGCCAGCAGCCAAGGTCCAGCGGGCTCTAGCACAGATACGCAGTATTTT.